This paragraph reports one T cell receptor (beta chain). Antigen: not known. This CDR3 is 13 amino acids long. Germline CDR1 is DFQATT and CDR2 is SNEGSKA (reference sequence). The data stem from a study of metastatic and nonmetastatic thyroid tumors. As for the study in general: Blood and tumor or nodule tissue repertoires from malignant and benign thyroid patients were compared.

In the source study's methods: It was from CDR3 differences across clinicopathological groups that a distant-metastasis classifier for papillary thyroid cancer was built. TCRdb reassembled clones from the PCR reads with MiXCR. The V and J calls here are based on TCRdb, not the publication. Of some 38,000 clones listed, roughly 12% are singletons. General study results and limits: Malignant tumors reportedly showed significantly higher TCR beta diversity than benign nodules in both blood and tumor.

Thyroid surgery took place with no prior treatment in any patient. The sequenced sample was blood. This chain connects TRBV20-1 to TRBJ2-6; D may match TRBD1 or TRBD2 (5 bases each). The clonotype comes from a female donor with papillary thyroid cancer or a benign thyroid nodule (not recorded which). Some clones in this sample may be carry-over from other donors' samples. CDR3 DNA: TGCGGGACGCATTTCTCTGGGGCCAACGTCCTGACTTTC. Translation: CGTHFSGANVLTF.